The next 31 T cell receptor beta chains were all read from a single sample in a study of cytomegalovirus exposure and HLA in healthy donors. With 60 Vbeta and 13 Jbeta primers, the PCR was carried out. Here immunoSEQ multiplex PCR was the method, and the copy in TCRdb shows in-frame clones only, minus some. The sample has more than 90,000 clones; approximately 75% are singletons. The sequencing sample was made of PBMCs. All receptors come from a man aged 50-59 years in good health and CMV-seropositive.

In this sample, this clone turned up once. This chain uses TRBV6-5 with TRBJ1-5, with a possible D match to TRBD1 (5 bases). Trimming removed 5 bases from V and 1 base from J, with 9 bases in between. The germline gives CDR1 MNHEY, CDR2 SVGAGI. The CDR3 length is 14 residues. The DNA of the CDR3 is TGTGCCAGCAGTCCACAGGCGAGCAATCAGCCCCAGCATTTT. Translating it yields CASSPQASNQPQHF.

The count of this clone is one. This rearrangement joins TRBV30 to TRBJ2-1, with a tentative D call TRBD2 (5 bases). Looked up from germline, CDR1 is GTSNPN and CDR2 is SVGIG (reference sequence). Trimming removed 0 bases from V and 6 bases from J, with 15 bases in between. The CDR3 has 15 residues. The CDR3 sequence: CAWSVRAAWGNEQFF. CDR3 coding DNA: TGTGCCTGGAGTGTACGAGCGGCCTGGGGCAATGAGCAGTTCTTC.

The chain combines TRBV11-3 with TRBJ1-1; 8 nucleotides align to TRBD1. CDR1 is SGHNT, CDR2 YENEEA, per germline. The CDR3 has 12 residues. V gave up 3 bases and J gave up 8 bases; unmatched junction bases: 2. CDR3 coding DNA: TGTGCCAGCAGCTTCCGGACAGGGGAAGCTTTCTTT. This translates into CASSFRTGEAFF. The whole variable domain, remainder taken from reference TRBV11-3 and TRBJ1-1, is EAGVVQSPRYKIIEKKQPVAFWCNPISGHNTLYWYLQNLGQGPELLIRYENEEAVDDSQLPKDRFSAERLKGVDSTLKIQPAELGDSAVYLCASSFRTGEAFFGQGTRLTVV.

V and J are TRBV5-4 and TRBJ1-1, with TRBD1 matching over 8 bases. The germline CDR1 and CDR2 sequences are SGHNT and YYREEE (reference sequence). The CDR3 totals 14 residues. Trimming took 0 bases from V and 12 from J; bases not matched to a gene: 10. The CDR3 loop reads CASSLDPGQAVPFF. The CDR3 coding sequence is TGTGCCAGCAGCTTGGATCCGGGACAGGCAGTGCCTTTCTTT. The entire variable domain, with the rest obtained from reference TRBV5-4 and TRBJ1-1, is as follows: ETGVTQSPTHLIKTRGQQVTLRCSSQSGHNTVSWYQQALGQGPQFIFQYYREEENGRGNFPPRFSGLQFPNYSSELNVNALELDDSALYLCASSLDPGQAVPFFGQGTRLTVV.

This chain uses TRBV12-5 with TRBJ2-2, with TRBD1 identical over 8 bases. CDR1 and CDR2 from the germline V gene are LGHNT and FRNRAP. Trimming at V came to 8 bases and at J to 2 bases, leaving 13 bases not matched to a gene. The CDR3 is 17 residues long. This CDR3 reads CASRGRGLIYNTGELFF. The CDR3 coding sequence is TGTGCTAGTCGGGGCAGGGGGCTAATTTATAACACCGGGGAGCTGTTTTTT.

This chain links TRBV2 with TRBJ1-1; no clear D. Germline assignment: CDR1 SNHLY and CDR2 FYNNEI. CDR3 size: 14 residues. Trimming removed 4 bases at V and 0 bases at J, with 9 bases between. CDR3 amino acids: CASSVWQMNTEAFF. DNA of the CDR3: TGTGCCAGCAGTGTATGGCAGATGAACACTGAAGCTTTCTTT.

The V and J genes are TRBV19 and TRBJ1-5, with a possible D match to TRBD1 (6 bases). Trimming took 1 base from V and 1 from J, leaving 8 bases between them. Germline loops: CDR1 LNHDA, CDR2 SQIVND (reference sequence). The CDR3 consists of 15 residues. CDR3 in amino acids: CASSIAGASNQPQHF. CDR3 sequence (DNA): TGTGCCAGTAGTATAGCAGGGGCCAGCAATCAGCCCCAGCATTTT.

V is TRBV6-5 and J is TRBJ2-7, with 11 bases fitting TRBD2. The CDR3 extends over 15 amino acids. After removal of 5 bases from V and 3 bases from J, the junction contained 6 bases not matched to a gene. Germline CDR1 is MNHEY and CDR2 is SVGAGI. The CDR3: CASSRSGGAFYEQYF. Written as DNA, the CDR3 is TGTGCCAGCAGTCGTAGCGGGGGGGCCTTCTACGAGCAGTACTTC.

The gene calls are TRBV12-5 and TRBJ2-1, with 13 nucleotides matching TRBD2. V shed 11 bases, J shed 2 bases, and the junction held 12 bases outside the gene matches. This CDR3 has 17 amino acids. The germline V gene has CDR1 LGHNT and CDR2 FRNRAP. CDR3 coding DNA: TGTGCTCACCTCACCTGGACTAGCGGGGGCCCCTACAATGAGCAGTTCTTC. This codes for CAHLTWTSGGPYNEQFF.

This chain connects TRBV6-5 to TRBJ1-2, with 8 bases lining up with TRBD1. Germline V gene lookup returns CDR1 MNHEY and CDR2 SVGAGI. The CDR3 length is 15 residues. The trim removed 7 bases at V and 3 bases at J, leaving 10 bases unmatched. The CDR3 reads CASKLSGGVDYGYTF. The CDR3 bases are TGTGCCAGCAAATTGTCAGGGGGCGTCGACTATGGCTACACCTTC.

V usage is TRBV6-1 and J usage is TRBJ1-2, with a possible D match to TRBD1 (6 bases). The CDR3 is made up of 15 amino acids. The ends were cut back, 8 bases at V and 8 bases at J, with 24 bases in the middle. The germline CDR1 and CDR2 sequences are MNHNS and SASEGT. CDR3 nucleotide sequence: TGTGCCAGCCACGGGGGGGAAGGGGGTGAATACGGCTACACCTTC. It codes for CASHGGEGGEYGYTF.

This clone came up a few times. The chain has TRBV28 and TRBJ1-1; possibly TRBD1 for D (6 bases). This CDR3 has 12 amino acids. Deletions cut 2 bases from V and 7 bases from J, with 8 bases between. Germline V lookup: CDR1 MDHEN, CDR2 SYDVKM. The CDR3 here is CASSLDRFEAFF. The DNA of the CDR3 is TGTGCCAGCAGTTTAGACAGGTTTGAAGCTTTCTTT.

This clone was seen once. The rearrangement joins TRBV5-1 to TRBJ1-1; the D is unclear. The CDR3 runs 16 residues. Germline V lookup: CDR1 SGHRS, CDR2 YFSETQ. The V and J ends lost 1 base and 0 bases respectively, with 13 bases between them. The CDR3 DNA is TGCGCCAGCAGCTTGACAACCCTCCTAGTGAACACTGAAGCTTTCTTT. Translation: CASSLTTLLVNTEAFF.

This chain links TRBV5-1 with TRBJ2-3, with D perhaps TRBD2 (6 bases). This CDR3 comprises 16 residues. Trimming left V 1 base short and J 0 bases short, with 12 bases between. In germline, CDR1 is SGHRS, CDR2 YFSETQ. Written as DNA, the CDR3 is TGCGCCAGCAGCTTGTCGGGGGTCCCTAGCACAGATACGCAGTATTTT. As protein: CASSLSGVPSTDTQYF. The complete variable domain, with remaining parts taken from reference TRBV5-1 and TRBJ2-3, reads KAGVTQTPRYLIKTRGQQVTLSCSPISGHRSVSWYQQTPGQGLQFLFEYFSETQRNKGNFPGRFSGRQFSNSRSEMNVSTLELGDSALYLCASSLSGVPSTDTQYFGPGTRLTVL.

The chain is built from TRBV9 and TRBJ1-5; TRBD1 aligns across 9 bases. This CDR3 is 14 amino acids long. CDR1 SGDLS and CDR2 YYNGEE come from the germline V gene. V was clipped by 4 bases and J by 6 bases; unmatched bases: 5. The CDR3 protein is CASSSGTGSQPQHF. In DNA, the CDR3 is TGTGCCAGCAGCAGCGGGACAGGGAGTCAGCCCCAGCATTTT.

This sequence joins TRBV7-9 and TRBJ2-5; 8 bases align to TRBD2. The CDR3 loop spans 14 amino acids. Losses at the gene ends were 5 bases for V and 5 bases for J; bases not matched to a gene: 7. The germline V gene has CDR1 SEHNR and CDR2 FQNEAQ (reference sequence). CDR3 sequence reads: CASSASLAGETQYF. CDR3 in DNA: TGTGCCAGCAGCGCGTCCTTAGCGGGGGAGACCCAGTACTTC.

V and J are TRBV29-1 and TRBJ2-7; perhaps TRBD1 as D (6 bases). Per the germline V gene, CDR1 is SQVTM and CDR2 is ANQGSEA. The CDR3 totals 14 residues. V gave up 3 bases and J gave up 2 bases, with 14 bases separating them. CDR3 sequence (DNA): TGCAGCGTTGATACAGGGAGACAAACCTACGAGCAGTACTTC. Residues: CSVDTGRQTYEQYF.

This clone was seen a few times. The CDR3 coding sequence is TGTGCCAGCAGTGACAGTCATAGCAATCAGCCCCAGCATTTT. Amino acid sequence: CASSDSHSNQPQHF. The rearrangement links TRBV2 to TRBJ1-5; the D is unclear. CDR1 and CDR2 (germline): SNHLY, FYNNEI. Trimming took 3 bases from V and 0 from J, leaving 6 bases between them. The CDR3 sequence is 14 residues long.

The CDR3: CASSWGEGRQYF. CDR3 bases: TGTGCCAGCAGCTGGGGGGAAGGTAGACAGTATTTT. The rearrangement links TRBV7-9 to TRBJ2-3, with a possible D match to TRBD2 (6 bases). This CDR3 has 12 amino acids. The germline gives CDR1 SEHNR, CDR2 FQNEAQ (reference sequence). Between the trimmed V and J ends, which lost 4 bases and 12 bases, there was a span of 14 bases.

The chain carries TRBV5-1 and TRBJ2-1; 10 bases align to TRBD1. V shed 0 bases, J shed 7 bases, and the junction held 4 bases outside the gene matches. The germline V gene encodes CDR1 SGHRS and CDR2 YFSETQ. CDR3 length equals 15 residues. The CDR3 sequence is CASSLVGGQGNEQFF. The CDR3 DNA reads TGCGCCAGCAGCTTGGTTGGGGGACAGGGGAATGAGCAGTTCTTC.

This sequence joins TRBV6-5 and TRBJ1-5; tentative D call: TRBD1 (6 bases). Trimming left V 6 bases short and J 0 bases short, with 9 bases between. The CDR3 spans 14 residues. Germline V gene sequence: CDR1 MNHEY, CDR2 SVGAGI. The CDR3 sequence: CASRQGYSNQPQHF. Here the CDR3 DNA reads TGTGCCAGCAGACAGGGTTATAGCAATCAGCCCCAGCATTTT.

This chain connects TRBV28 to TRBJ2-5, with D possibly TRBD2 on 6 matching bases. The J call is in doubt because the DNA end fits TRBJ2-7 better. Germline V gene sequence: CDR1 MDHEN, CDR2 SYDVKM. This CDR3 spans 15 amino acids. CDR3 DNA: TGTGCCAGCAGTTTAGGAGGGTTCCTATCATACGAGCAGTACTTC. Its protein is CASSLGGFLSYEQYF.

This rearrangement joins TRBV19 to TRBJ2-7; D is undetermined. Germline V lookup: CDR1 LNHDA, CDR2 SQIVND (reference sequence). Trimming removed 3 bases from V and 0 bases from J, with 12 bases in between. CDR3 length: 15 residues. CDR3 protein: CASSILAASSYEQYF. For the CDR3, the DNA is TGTGCCAGTAGTATCCTGGCGGCTAGCTCCTACGAGCAGTACTTC.

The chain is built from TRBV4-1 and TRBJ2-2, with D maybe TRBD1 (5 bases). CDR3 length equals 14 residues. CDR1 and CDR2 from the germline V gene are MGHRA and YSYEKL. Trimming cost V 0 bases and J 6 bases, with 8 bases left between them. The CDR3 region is CASSQELRAGELFF. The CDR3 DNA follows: TGCGCCAGCAGCCAAGAGCTCAGGGCCGGGGAGCTGTTTTTT.

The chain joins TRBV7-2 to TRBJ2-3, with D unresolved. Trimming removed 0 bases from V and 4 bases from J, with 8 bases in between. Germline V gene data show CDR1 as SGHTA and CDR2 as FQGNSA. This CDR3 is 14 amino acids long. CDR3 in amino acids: CASSLARNADTQYF. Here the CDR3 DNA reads TGTGCCAGCAGCTTAGCTAGAAATGCAGATACGCAGTATTTT.

The CDR3: CASSLERGTDTQYF. The CDR3 DNA follows: TGCGCCAGCAGCTTGGAACGGGGCACAGATACGCAGTATTTT. This chain uses TRBV5-1 with TRBJ2-3, with D unresolved. The CDR3 has 14 amino acids. CDR1 is SGHRS, CDR2 YFSETQ, per germline. Trimming left V 0 bases short and J 1 base short, with 6 bases between.

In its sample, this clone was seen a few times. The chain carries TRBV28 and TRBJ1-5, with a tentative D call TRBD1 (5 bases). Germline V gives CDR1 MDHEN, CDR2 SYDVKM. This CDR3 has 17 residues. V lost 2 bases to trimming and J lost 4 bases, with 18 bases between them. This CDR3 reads CASSLGGFGRFNQPQHF. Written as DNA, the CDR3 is TGTGCCAGCAGTTTAGGGGGGTTCGGCCGGTTTAATCAGCCCCAGCATTTT.

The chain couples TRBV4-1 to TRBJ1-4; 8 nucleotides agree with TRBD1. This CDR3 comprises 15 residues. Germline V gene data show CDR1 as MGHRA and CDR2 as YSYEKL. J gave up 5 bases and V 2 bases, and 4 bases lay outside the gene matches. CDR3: CASSQPDRANEKLFF. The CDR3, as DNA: TGCGCCAGCAGCCAACCGGACAGGGCGAATGAAAAACTGTTTTTT.

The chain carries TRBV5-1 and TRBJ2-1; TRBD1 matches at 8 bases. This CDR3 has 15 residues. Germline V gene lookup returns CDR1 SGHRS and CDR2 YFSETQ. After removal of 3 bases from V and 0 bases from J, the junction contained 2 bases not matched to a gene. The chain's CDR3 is CASSSTGGSYNEQFF. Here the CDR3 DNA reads TGCGCCAGCAGCTCAACAGGGGGCTCCTACAATGAGCAGTTCTTC.

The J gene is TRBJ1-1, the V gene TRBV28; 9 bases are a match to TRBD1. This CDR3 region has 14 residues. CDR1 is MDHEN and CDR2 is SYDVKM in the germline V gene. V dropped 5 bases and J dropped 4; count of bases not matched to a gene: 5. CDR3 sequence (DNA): TGTGCCAGCAGTGTCACAGGGGGCCTCACTGAAGCTTTCTTT. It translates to CASSVTGGLTEAFF.

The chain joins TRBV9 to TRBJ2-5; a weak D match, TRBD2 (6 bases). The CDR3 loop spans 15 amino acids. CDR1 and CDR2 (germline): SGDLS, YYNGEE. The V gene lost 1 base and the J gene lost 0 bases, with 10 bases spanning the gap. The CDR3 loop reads CASSVTGAYQETQYF. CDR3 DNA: TGTGCCAGCAGCGTAACGGGAGCGTACCAAGAGACCCAGTACTTC.